This T cell receptor (beta chain) stems from a study of shared clonotypes between healthy human individuals. At a deep level, the assay was run. Measured with immunoSEQ multiplex PCR; TCRdb has only the in-frame clones, and not every one. The sample yields about 2.3 million clones, just over 90% seen once. Germline values: CDR1 SNHLY, CDR2 FYNNEI. Trimming took 3 bases from V and 3 from J, leaving 11 bases between them. The CDR3 is made up of 14 amino acids. Healthy and HIV-negative, the adult donors had no recent acute infections or vaccinations. V gene TRBV2 combines with J gene TRBJ2-5, with D hard to call. The sequencing sample was made of naive CD4+ T cells from PBMCs. Specified subset: CD45RA+ positively selected. The receptor's source is a man between 18 and 35 years old in good health. Some clones in this sample may be carry-over from other donors' samples. In DNA form, the CDR3 reads TGTGCCAGCAGTGATCGAACATGGAAAGAGACCCAGTACTTC. Amino acid sequence: CASSDRTWKETQYF. The full variable domain, in which reference TRBV2 and TRBJ2-5 provide the parts outside the CDR3, is EPEVTQTPSHQVTQMGQEVILRCVPISNHLYFYWYRQILGQKVEFLVSFYNNEISEKSEIFDDQFSVERPDGSNFTLKIRSTKLEDSAMYFCASSDRTWKETQYFGPGTRLLVL.